This is a list of T cell receptor beta chains from one sample in a study of beta chain features in type 1 diabetes. Method: immunoSEQ multiplex PCR; TCRdb's copy keeps in-frame clones and lacks some. The data show 110,000 or so clones, around 40% seen once. Material: stem cell memory CD4+ T cells from blood. All receptors derive from a woman under 30 in good health. CDR3s include the opening cysteine and the closing phenylalanine or tryptophan. Each record gives: J gene, clone size, V gene, D gene, CDR3 DNA, CDR3 protein. The D gene is left open where the match is weak. Expanded clones get a size class; other rows say once, few or many, or leave the size out.

J: TRBJ2-1; size: .; V: TRBV19; D: .; DNA: TGTGCCAGTAGTAGCGGTAAGAGCTCCTACAATGAGCAGTTCTTC; CDR3: CASSSGKSSYNEQFF
J: TRBJ2-7; size: .; V: TRBV13; D: TRBD2; DNA: TGTGCCAGCAGCTTAGAACTAGCGAGAAACTACGAGCAGTACTTC; CDR3: CASSLELARNYEQYF
J: TRBJ2-5; size: few; V: TRBV19; D: TRBD1; DNA: TGTGCCAGTAGTGGACAGGGGGCGGAAGAGACCCAGTACTTC; CDR3: CASSGQGAEETQYF
J: TRBJ1-2; size: .; V: TRBV11-2; D: .; DNA: TGTGCCAGCACGTCCCGCCCAACAGGGTATTCCTATGGCTACACCTTC; CDR3: CASTSRPTGYSYGYTF
J: TRBJ2-7; size: .; V: TRBV7-9; D: TRBD2; DNA: TGTGCCAGCAGCGCCATGGCACTAGCGGGAACCTACTACGAGCAGTACTTC; CDR3: CASSAMALAGTYYEQYF
J: TRBJ1-4; size: .; V: TRBV18; D: .; DNA: TGTGCCAGCTACTCACCACAGTCCGGGGTTAATGAAAAACTGTTTTTT; CDR3: CASYSPQSGVNEKLFF
J: TRBJ1-1; size: once; V: TRBV5-1; D: TRBD1; DNA: TGCGCCAGCAGCGGGACAGGTCTTTGGGGCACTGAAGCTTTCTTT; CDR3: CASSGTGLWGTEAFF
J: TRBJ1-2; size: once; V: TRBV4-2; D: .; DNA: TGTGCCAGCAGCCAAGCCGACAGCAATAACTATGGCTACACCTTC; CDR3: CASSQADSNNYGYTF
J: TRBJ2-1; size: few; V: TRBV28; D: TRBD1; DNA: TGTGCCAGCAGTTACCACGGGACAGCTGAGCAGTTCTTC; CDR3: CASSYHGTAEQFF
J: TRBJ1-1; size: few; V: TRBV7-9; D: .; DNA: TGTGCCAGCAGCTTAAGCACAGGTGAAGCTTTCTTT; CDR3: CASSLSTGEAFF
J: TRBJ1-1; size: .; V: TRBV4-2; D: .; DNA: TGTGCCAGCACCACGGGACATCAGGGAGCTTTCTTT; CDR3: CASTTGHQGAFF
J: TRBJ2-1; size: .; V: TRBV14; D: TRBD2; DNA: TGTGCCAGCAGCCAGCCCGGGACTAGCGGTATGGGGCGGTTCTTC; CDR3: CASSQPGTSGMGRFF
J: TRBJ2-5; size: .; V: TRBV5-1; D: .; DNA: TGCGCCAGCAGCCCCGGAGGGAGTGAGACCCAGTACTTC; CDR3: CASSPGGSETQYF
J: TRBJ2-1; size: .; V: TRBV5-1; D: .; DNA: TGCGCCAGCACCGGATCCGGGAGCTCCTACAATGAGCAGTTCTTC; CDR3: CASTGSGSSYNEQFF
J: TRBJ2-2; size: .; V: TRBV7-9; D: TRBD2; DNA: TGTGCCAGCAGCTTAGTCGGGACTAGTAAGACCGGGGAGCTGTTTTTT; CDR3: CASSLVGTSKTGELFF
J: TRBJ2-5; size: .; V: TRBV4-2; D: .; DNA: TGTGCCAGCAGCTTCCGACTAGGGTTTGGCCAAGAGACCCAGTACTTC; CDR3: CASSFRLGFGQETQYF
J: TRBJ1-2; size: once; V: TRBV29-1; D: TRBD1; DNA: TGCAGCGTCGTCAGACAGGGGGCGATAGATGGCTACACCTTC; CDR3: CSVVRQGAIDGYTF
J: TRBJ1-3; size: .; V: TRBV29-1; D: .; DNA: TGCAGCGTTAATACAGCTGGAAACACCATATATTTT; CDR3: CSVNTAGNTIYF
J: TRBJ2-7; size: .; V: TRBV5-1; D: TRBD2; DNA: TGCGCCAGTAGCGGGAGGGCCTCCTACGAGCAGTACTTC; CDR3: CASSGRASYEQYF
J: TRBJ1-1; size: .; V: TRBV29-1; D: .; DNA: TGCAGCGTCGGTTGGAGGACCTTGAACACTGAAGCTTTCTTT; CDR3: CSVGWRTLNTEAFF
J: TRBJ2-1; size: .; V: TRBV27; D: .; DNA: TGTGCCAGCAGTCAGAACCGGGGAAAGAATGAGCAGTTCTTC; CDR3: CASSQNRGKNEQFF
J: TRBJ1-2; size: .; V: TRBV20-1; D: .; DNA: TGCAGTGAAAGCCCTAACTATGGCTACACCTTC; CDR3: CSESPNYGYTF
J: TRBJ2-1; size: few; V: TRBV27; D: TRBD1; DNA: TGTGCCAGCAGAGGTAGACAGGGTCATGAGCAGTTCTTC; CDR3: CASRGRQGHEQFF
J: TRBJ2-1; size: .; V: TRBV11-2; D: .; DNA: TGTGCCAGCAGTTCTGGAGGTAGGGCTAGGGAGAGCTACAATGAGCAGTTCTTC; CDR3: CASSSGGRARESYNEQFF
J: TRBJ1-1; size: few; V: TRBV29-1; D: .; DNA: TGCAGCGTTACAGGGTTTGGGAGCACTGAAGCTTTCTTT; CDR3: CSVTGFGSTEAFF
J: TRBJ2-5; size: .; V: TRBV27; D: TRBD2; DNA: TGTGCCAGCAGGGGGACTAGCGGTATGTCGTCCCAGTACTTC; CDR3: CASRGTSGMSSQYF
J: TRBJ1-2; size: .; V: TRBV7-3; D: TRBD1; DNA: TGTGCCAGCAGCCCCGGACAGGGCAAAAACTATGGCTACACCTTC; CDR3: CASSPGQGKNYGYTF
J: TRBJ1-2; size: .; V: TRBV5-1; D: .; DNA: TGCGCCAGCAGCTTTGGGGGCGATTATGGCTACACCTTC; CDR3: CASSFGGDYGYTF
J: TRBJ2-3; size: .; V: TRBV9; D: TRBD2; DNA: TGTGCCAGCAGCGTCGGGACTAGCGGGAGGTATACGCAGTATTTT; CDR3: CASSVGTSGRYTQYF
J: TRBJ2-6; size: few; V: TRBV5-1; D: .; DNA: TGCGCCAGCAGCTTGGATAGATTCTCTGGGGCCAACGTCCTGACTTTC; CDR3: CASSLDRFSGANVLTF
J: TRBJ1-1; size: .; V: TRBV12-5; D: TRBD1; DNA: TGTGCTAGTGGTTTGGTACGGACAGGGGCGTTTAACACTGAAGCTTTCTTT; CDR3: CASGLVRTGAFNTEAFF
J: TRBJ2-7; size: few; V: TRBV7-2; D: TRBD2; DNA: TGTGCCAGCAGCTTAGTTGGTAGCGGGAGCCACGAGCAGTACTTC; CDR3: CASSLVGSGSHEQYF
J: TRBJ2-4; size: many; V: TRBV4-3; D: TRBD1; DNA: TGCGCCAGCAGCCTACAGGGGACGGACATTCAGTACTTC; CDR3: CASSLQGTDIQYF
J: TRBJ2-3; size: few; V: TRBV7-2; D: .; DNA: TGTGCCAGCAGCTTATCTTTCTCTACAGATACGCAGTATTTT; CDR3: CASSLSFSTDTQYF
J: TRBJ2-1; size: few; V: TRBV4-1; D: TRBD1; DNA: TGCGCCAGCAGCCAATTCGACAGGGGGCGCCGCAATGAGCAGTTCTTC; CDR3: CASSQFDRGRRNEQFF
J: TRBJ2-7; size: .; V: TRBV7-9; D: .; DNA: TGTGCCAGCACCAAAGGGCGCGGGACTGACGATCCCTACGAGCAGTACTTC; CDR3: CASTKGRGTDDPYEQYF
J: TRBJ1-2; size: .; V: TRBV6-5; D: .; DNA: TGTGCCAGCAGTTTTCAGGGGAATGGCTACACCTTC; CDR3: CASSFQGNGYTF
J: TRBJ1-2; size: .; V: TRBV6-1; D: .; DNA: TGTGCCAGCAGGAGGGACTATGGCTACACCTTC; CDR3: CASRRDYGYTF
J: TRBJ2-3; size: few; V: TRBV18; D: .; DNA: TGTGCCAGCTCACGTCCGGTCGGTGATACGCAGTATTTT; CDR3: CASSRPVGDTQYF
J: TRBJ1-2; size: .; V: TRBV7-9; D: .; DNA: TGTGCCAGCAGCTCGAGCTATGGCTACACCTTC; CDR3: CASSSSYGYTF
J: TRBJ2-3; size: .; V: TRBV6-1; D: .; DNA: TGTGCCGCACAAGTCGTGGGCACAGATACGCAGTATTTT; CDR3: CAAQVVGTDTQYF
J: TRBJ2-1; size: .; V: TRBV7-2; D: .; DNA: TGTGCCAGCAGTAGGTGGGGGGAAGAAGGGAATGAGCAGTTCTTC; CDR3: CASSRWGEEGNEQFF
J: TRBJ2-1; size: .; V: TRBV11-2; D: .; DNA: TGTGCCAGCAGCTTAGTTCCTAGCAGTAAGTTCTTC; CDR3: CASSLVPSSKFF
J: TRBJ2-1; size: .; V: TRBV18; D: .; DNA: TGTGCCAGCTCACTTCAAGGGGGAGGGATAGGCTACGTGCAGTTCTTC; CDR3: CASSLQGGGIGYVQFF
J: TRBJ2-7; size: few; V: TRBV4-1; D: .; DNA: TGCGCCAGCAGCCAGGCGCCCAAGACAGACTCCTACGAGCAGTACTTC; CDR3: CASSQAPKTDSYEQYF
J: TRBJ2-2; size: .; V: TRBV7-9; D: TRBD2; DNA: TGTGCCAGCAGCTTAATCAAGGTAGCGGGAGACTCCACCGGGGAGCTGTTTTTT; CDR3: CASSLIKVAGDSTGELFF
J: TRBJ2-7; size: .; V: TRBV5-4; D: .; DNA: TGTGCCAGCAGCTTGGTTGTAGGGGTCGCCTACGAGCAGTACTTC; CDR3: CASSLVVGVAYEQYF
J: TRBJ2-3; size: few; V: TRBV18; D: .; DNA: TGTGCCAGCTCACCAGTTCTAGCGCAAGCCACAGATACGCAGTATTTT; CDR3: CASSPVLAQATDTQYF
J: TRBJ1-5; size: few; V: TRBV10-3; D: .; DNA: TGTGCCATCAGTGAGCAGGGCAATCAGCCCCAGCATTTT; CDR3: CAISEQGNQPQHF
J: TRBJ2-5; size: .; V: TRBV7-3; D: TRBD2; DNA: TGTGCCAGCAGCTTAGGGAGGGGACAAGAGACCCAGTACTTC; CDR3: CASSLGRGQETQYF
J: TRBJ2-2; size: few; V: TRBV5-6; D: TRBD2; DNA: TGTGCCAGCAGCTACTCCGGACTAGCGGGATACACCGGGGAGCTGTTTTTT; CDR3: CASSYSGLAGYTGELFF
J: TRBJ1-4; size: few; V: TRBV29-1; D: .; DNA: TGCAGCGTTGAGAGATCTAATGAAAAACTGTTTTTT; CDR3: CSVERSNEKLFF
J: TRBJ1-2; size: few; V: TRBV28; D: .; DNA: TGTGCCAGCAGCCGGGTACGGCTCGGCGGTATTAACTATGGCTACACCTTC; CDR3: CASSRVRLGGINYGYTF
J: TRBJ2-5; size: .; V: TRBV18; D: .; DNA: TGTGCCAGCTCAGACAACAGGGATGGCGAGACCCAGTACTTC; CDR3: CASSDNRDGETQYF
J: TRBJ2-7; size: few; V: TRBV19; D: .; DNA: TGTGCCAGTAGTATAGATCTCGACGAGCAGTACTTC; CDR3: CASSIDLDEQYF
J: TRBJ1-4; size: .; V: TRBV4-1; D: .; DNA: TGCGCCAGCAGCCAAGCTTGGGAGGAGAGGGAAAAACTGTTTTTT; CDR3: CASSQAWEEREKLFF
J: TRBJ1-2; size: .; V: TRBV9; D: .; DNA: TGTGCCAGCAGCGTAGGTCCAAACCCGGGACACGGCTCGAACTATGGCTACACCTTC; CDR3: CASSVGPNPGHGSNYGYTF
J: TRBJ2-1; size: .; V: TRBV5-1; D: TRBD1; DNA: TGCGCCAGCAGCTTCCCCGGACAGGGGGCGCGTATCGGGACTAGCAGATACAATGAGCAGTTCTTC; CDR3: CASSFPGQGARIGTSRYNEQFF
J: TRBJ1-1; size: .; V: TRBV27; D: TRBD1; DNA: TGTGCCAGCAGACACCCCAGGGGGGTGAACACTGAAGCTTTCTTT; CDR3: CASRHPRGVNTEAFF